The present T cell receptor (beta chain) was sequenced within a study of graft-versus-host responses after intestinal transplantation (dated by TCRdb to the early 2020s). About the study as a whole: Recipients received multivisceral, liver-intestinal, or isolated intestinal transplants. Alloreactive clones were identified by sequencing pre-transplant mixed lymphocyte reaction products and comparing them with unstimulated pre-transplant donor and recipient T cells. Every recipient was given anti-thymocyte globulin induction, then maintenance tacrolimus and steroids for 3 to 4 years. Rather than being sequenced by the commercial service, samples from a few later patients were sequenced in-house on an Illumina MiSeq and processed with MiXCR. After intestinal transplantation, graft-versus-host and host-versus-graft alloreactive T cell clones in the graft, circulation and bone marrow were tracked using bulk TCR-beta CDR3 sequencing. A cohort of about 25 intestinal transplant recipients, including one retransplant, was enrolled, and 3 patients lacking pretransplant specimens were excluded. Donor T cell macrochimerism was defined as a peak of at least 4% donor T cells among recipient peripheral blood mononuclear cells. The research as a whole found: The conclusions were limited by the relatively low number and heterogeneity of the intestinal transplant patients. In patients with donor T cell macrochimerism, the allografts had high GvH to HvG T cell clonal ratios. Peak levels of circulating GvH clones were associated with declines in HvG clones early after transplant. GvH clones turned up in recipient bone marrow, with some appearing earlier in ileal mucosa or blood, a pattern consistent with an intestinal mucosal origin.

Of note for this clone: Its antigen remains undetermined. One end of the junction fails to match germline, which may point to a read error.

This specimen's time point label, per the study, means: cells obtained before transplantation from donor or recipient. CD3+CD4+ and CD3+CD8+ populations were FACS-sorted from unstimulated pre-transplant donor and recipient cells taken from spleen or lymph nodes. Receptor amplification or capture employed the immunoSEQ multiplex PCR assay. For most patients, genomic DNA was isolated with the Qiagen DNeasy Blood and Tissue Kit and shipped frozen to Adaptive Biotechnologies for TCR sequencing. Adaptive Biotechnologies carried out high-throughput TCR-beta CDR3 sequencing of genomic DNA for most patients. The source study handled its data this way. Adaptive's ImmunoSEQ software was the source of the TCR sequencing data for 15 to 20 patients, while a few other patients were processed with MiXCR and VDJtools. To correct CD4 versus CD8 sorting errors, sequences present in both subsets at a frequency ratio below 5:1 were removed. CDR3 nucleotide sequences shared between donor and recipient were removed because the origin of such sequences could not be assigned. To be classed as alloreactive, a clone needed at least 2-fold expansion over unstimulated cells and a minimum CFSE-low frequency of 0.002% (template counts) or 0.001% (read counts). Clones were considered mappable if detected in sequenced pre-transplant spleen, lymph node, or MLR CFSE-low populations of the donor or recipient. Cumulative frequency of alloreactive clones was calculated as a percentage of all sequences weighted by copy number. TCRdb stores this immuneACCESS table with in-frame sequences only. Part of the clones is absent; in the studies checked, under half of the shortfall reflects unresolved V genes, and no reason is known for the rest. Clone size and V and J calls were adopted from that table, with D and trimming inferred from the DNA. The sample data list 80,000 to 95,000 clones, and around 93% of these were observed just once. The leading ten clones occupy 1.5% to 2.5% of the sample.

The TCR comes from a human donor who received an intestinal transplant. Sequenced material: unstimulated CD8+ T cells sorted from spleen or lymph node cells, taken before intestinal transplant.

The CDR3: CASSPAGRELFF. The DNA sequence follows: TGTGCCAGCAGCCCGGCTGGGAGGGAACTGTTTTTT. This chain is built from TRBV5-6 and TRBJ2-2, and 7 junctional nucleotides match TRBD2. As encoded in the germline V gene, CDR1 is SGHDT while CDR2 is YYEEEE. CDR3 length: 12 amino acids, cysteine to phenylalanine. Only CDR3 DNA is held: 36 bases, read in frame from base 1.